Below, 29 T cell receptor beta chains from the same sample are listed, as sequenced in a study of blood T cell repertoires in COVID-19. Assay used: immunoSEQ multiplex PCR; TCRdb lists only in-frame clones, some missing. The sample includes 140,000 to 150,000 clones, roughly 87% of them seen just once. Specimen: PBMCs or T cells enriched from blood (not recorded which). The receptors shown here come from a woman aged 40 to 55 who had been exposed to COVID-19.

The rearrangement uses TRBV11-2 and TRBJ1-1; D is unresolved. The CDR3 loop spans 13 amino acids. Germline V gene lookup returns CDR1 SGHAT and CDR2 FQNNGV. With 5 bases removed from V and 1 base from J, the gap between germline ends came to 8 bases. This CDR3 reads CASSLGTNTEAFF. As DNA, the CDR3 is TGTGCCAGCAGCCTCGGTACGAACACTGAAGCTTTCTTT.

This clone showed up just a few times. The genes are TRBV28 and TRBJ2-5; D is perhaps TRBD2 (5 bases). Trimming left V 7 bases short and J 2 bases short, with 20 bases between. This CDR3 comprises 16 residues. The V gene's germline CDR1 is MDHEN and CDR2 SYDVKM. CDR3 sequence: CASTPRYREPQETQYF. DNA of the CDR3: TGTGCCAGCACTCCCCGGTATCGGGAACCTCAAGAGACCCAGTACTTC.

The chain joins TRBV7-2 to TRBJ2-5; 7 bases align to TRBD2. Losses at the gene ends were 4 bases for V and 5 bases for J; bases not matched to a gene: 7. The CDR3 spans 14 residues. The germline V gene has CDR1 SGHTA and CDR2 FQGNSA. The CDR3 sequence is CASSSSWGGETQYF. The CDR3, as DNA: TGTGCCAGCAGCTCGAGTTGGGGAGGGGAGACCCAGTACTTC.

The chain uses TRBV14 and TRBJ2-1; 7 bases are a match to TRBD2. There are 19 residues in the CDR3. The germline gives CDR1 SGHDN, CDR2 FVKESK. V was pared by 3 bases and J by 2 bases, with 16 bases of the junction left unmatched. Here the CDR3 DNA reads TGTGCCAGCAGCCACCTCCGAGGGGAGGGAGGGCCAACCTACAATGAGCAGTTCTTC. Its protein product is CASSHLRGEGGPTYNEQFF.

V is TRBV5-6 and J is TRBJ2-2; D may be TRBD1 (6 bases). The CDR3 consists of 17 residues. Between the trimmed V and J ends, which lost 2 bases and 0 bases, there was a span of 14 bases. Per germline, CDR1 SGHDT and CDR2 YYEEEE. CDR3 residues: CASSLLRQETNTGELFF. The CDR3 DNA sequence: TGTGCCAGCAGCTTACTCCGACAGGAAACGAACACCGGGGAGCTGTTTTTT. The full variable domain, rest sourced from reference TRBV5-6 and TRBJ2-2, is DAGVTQSPTHLIKTRGQQVTLRCSPKSGHDTVSWYQQALGQGPQFIFQYYEEEERQRGNFPDRFSGHQFPNYSSELNVNALLLGDSALYLCASSLLRQETNTGELFFGEGSRLTVL.

This chain links TRBV9 with TRBJ2-7; D remains unclear. V was pared by 2 bases and J by 2 bases, with 14 bases between. There are 15 residues in the CDR3. From germline, CDR1 is SGDLS and CDR2 YYNGEE. The CDR3 here is CASSVSPGPTYEQYF. As DNA, the CDR3 is TGTGCCAGCAGCGTTTCCCCGGGTCCGACCTACGAGCAGTACTTC.

The chain joins TRBV5-4 to TRBJ2-7; D is perhaps TRBD2 (5 bases). The V gene lost 3 bases and the J gene lost 7 bases, with 14 bases spanning the gap. This CDR3 region has 13 residues. CDR1 is SGHNT and CDR2 is YYREEE in the germline V gene (reference sequence). The DNA for the CDR3 is TGTGCCAGCAGCTCCTCTACTAGAGGGGAGCAGTACTTC. This translates into CASSSSTRGEQYF.

The rearrangement links TRBV15 to TRBJ1-6; the D gene is possibly TRBD1 (6 bases). This CDR3 spans 17 amino acids. Germline lookup yields CDR1 LNHNV and CDR2 YYDKDF (reference sequence). Deletions cut 0 bases from V and 6 bases from J, with 15 bases between. CDR3 loop: CATSRDRGKDSNSPLHF. CDR3 in DNA: TGTGCCACCAGCAGAGATCGAGGGAAGGACAGTAATTCACCCCTCCACTTT. The variable domain in full, with the rest retrieved from reference TRBV15 and TRBJ1-6, is DAMVIQNPRYQVTQFGKPVTLSCSQTLNHNVMYWYQQKSSQAPKLLFHYYDKDFNNEADTPDNFQSRRPNTSFCFLDIRSPGLGDTAMYLCATSRDRGKDSNSPLHFGNGTRLTVT.

This clone has just a few counts. This chain joins TRBV5-1 and TRBJ1-1; D gene uncertain. The V and J ends lost 4 bases and 5 bases respectively, with 15 bases between them. The CDR3 is 14 residues long. Looked up from germline, CDR1 is SGHRS and CDR2 is YFSETQ. The CDR3 sequence: CASSAGRIRTEAFF. CDR3 sequence (DNA): TGCGCCAGCAGCGCCGGCCGGATCAGGACTGAAGCTTTCTTT.

V usage is TRBV5-3 and J usage is TRBJ1-6; D is undetermined. TRBV5-3 is an ORF, with its function uncertain. Between the trimmed V and J ends, which lost 4 bases and 6 bases, there was a span of 17 bases. The CDR3 extends over 16 amino acids. CDR3 residues: CARSGSRRPGNSPLHF. In DNA, the CDR3 is TGTGCCAGAAGCGGATCAAGACGGCCGGGTAATTCACCCCTCCACTTT.

The chain is built from TRBV3-1 (or the pseudogene TRBV3-2) and TRBJ2-2; D is uncertain. CDR1 is LGHDT, CDR2 YNNKEL, per germline (reference sequence). The CDR3 totals 13 residues. Trimming removed 4 bases from V and 4 bases from J, with 7 bases in between. This CDR3 is CASSLRFTGELFF. The CDR3 DNA reads as TGTGCCAGCAGCCTCAGATTCACCGGGGAGCTGTTTTTT.

The chain carries TRBV27 and TRBJ2-7; 8 bases agree with TRBD1. CDR3 length equals 15 residues. Germline assignment: CDR1 MNHEY and CDR2 SMNVEV (reference sequence). V shed 2 bases, J shed 2 bases, and the junction held 5 bases outside the gene matches. In nucleotides, the CDR3 is TGTGCCAGCAGTTTAACCAAACAGGGGGCCTACGAGCAGTACTTC. Its protein is CASSLTKQGAYEQYF.

The chain links TRBV7-9 to TRBJ2-7; 10 positions match TRBD1. Trimming took 3 bases from V and 4 from J; bases not matched to a gene: 6. The CDR3 length is 15 residues. The V gene's germline CDR1 is SEHNR and CDR2 FQNEAQ (reference sequence). The CDR3 is CASSFLGQGSYEQYF. In DNA, the CDR3 is TGTGCCAGCAGCTTTCTGGGACAGGGGTCGTACGAGCAGTACTTC.

V is TRBV5-1 and J is TRBJ2-6, with a tentative D call TRBD1 (5 bases). Trimming took off 1 base at V and 0 bases at J, with 8 bases between the two ends. CDR1 is SGHRS and CDR2 is YFSETQ in the germline V gene. This CDR3 comprises 16 residues. CDR3 protein: CASSLLGASGANVLTF. The CDR3, as DNA: TGCGCCAGCAGCTTGCTAGGGGCCTCTGGGGCCAACGTCCTGACTTTC.

This rearrangement joins TRBV11-2 to TRBJ2-2; 13 bases fit TRBD2. CDR1 and CDR2 from the germline V gene are SGHAT and FQNNGV. CDR3 length: 17 residues. V dropped 5 bases and J dropped 4; count of bases not matched to a gene: 7. The CDR3 protein is CASSRTSGSRRTGELFF. The CDR3 coding sequence is TGTGCCAGCAGCCGGACTAGCGGGAGTAGGCGCACCGGGGAGCTGTTTTTT. The full variable domain, rest sourced from reference TRBV11-2 and TRBJ2-2, is EAGVAQSPRYKIIEKRQSVAFWCNPISGHATLYWYQQILGQGPKLLIQFQNNGVVDDSQLPKDRFSAERLKGVDSTLKIQPAKLEDSAVYLCASSRTSGSRRTGELFFGEGSRLTVL.

There are a few counts of this clone. This chain connects TRBV28 to TRBJ2-7; TRBD1 agrees at 7 bases. The CDR3 covers 13 residues. CDR1 is MDHEN, CDR2 SYDVKM, per germline. Trimming took 7 bases from V and 3 from J; bases not matched to a gene: 6. CDR3 nucleotide sequence: TGTGCCAGCACGAGGGGACAGAGCTACGAGCAGTACTTC. Translating gives CASTRGQSYEQYF.

J is TRBJ1-6 and V is TRBV6-5; D is ambiguous. Germline V lookup: CDR1 MNHEY, CDR2 SVGAGI. CDR3 length equals 13 residues. V was pared by 6 bases and J by 7 bases, with 10 bases between. The CDR3 bases are TGTGCCAGCAGAGAGCATCAAAATTCACCCCTCCACTTT. It translates to CASREHQNSPLHF.

This clone was observed a single time. V and J are TRBV15 and TRBJ2-3; 13 bases agree with TRBD2. The germline CDR1 and CDR2 sequences are LNHNV and YYDKDF (reference sequence). J gave up 2 bases and V 0 bases, and 2 bases lay outside the gene matches. CDR3 length equals 17 residues. The CDR3 is CATSREGLAGITDTQYF. CDR3 bases: TGTGCCACCAGCAGAGAGGGACTAGCGGGGATCACAGATACGCAGTATTTT.

The chain has TRBV5-1 and TRBJ2-7; 11 nucleotides agree with TRBD2. This CDR3 is built from 15 residues. The V gene's germline CDR1 is SGHRS and CDR2 YFSETQ. J was trimmed by 3 bases and V by 0 bases; bases with no gene match: 2. As DNA, the CDR3 is TGCGCCAGCAGCTTGGTAGGACTAGCGGGCTACGAGCAGTACTTC. Translation: CASSLVGLAGYEQYF.

This clone was counted a few times. V is TRBV19 and J is TRBJ1-1; tentatively, D is TRBD1 (6 bases). The germline gives CDR1 LNHDA, CDR2 SQIVND (reference sequence). The CDR3 spans 13 residues. V lost 3 bases and J lost 1, with 6 bases in between. CDR3 protein: CASSMTGNTEAFF. CDR3 in DNA: TGTGCCAGTAGTATGACAGGGAACACTGAAGCTTTCTTT.

The chain recombines TRBV6-1 with TRBJ2-1; D perhaps matches TRBD2 (5 bases). CDR1 is MNHNS, CDR2 SASEGT, per germline. V was trimmed by 1 base and J by 7 bases, leaving 14 bases between them. The CDR3 is 15 amino acids. This CDR3 is CASSEVGRGLNEQFF. Here the CDR3 DNA reads TGTGCCAGCAGTGAAGTGGGTCGAGGGTTGAATGAGCAGTTCTTC.

The chain has TRBV20-1 and TRBJ2-3, with TRBD1 matching over 7 bases. CDR1 is DFQATT, CDR2 SNEGSKA, per germline (reference sequence). The CDR3 is made up of 15 amino acids. The J segment lost 2 bases and the V segment lost 3 bases, leaving 8 bases of the junction unmatched. CDR3 sequence reads: CSASGTEGSTDTQYF. As DNA, the CDR3 is TGCAGTGCTAGTGGGACAGAGGGGTCCACAGATACGCAGTATTTT.

This chain connects TRBV12-5 to TRBJ1-1; 9 bases line up with TRBD1. Looked up from germline, CDR1 is LGHNT and CDR2 is FRNRAP. CDR3 length: 16 residues. Trimming removed 3 bases from V and 5 bases from J; junction bases left unmatched: 10. In nucleotides, the CDR3 is TGTGCTAGTGGTTTTAGGGGGACAGGGCCGGGGACTGAAGCTTTCTTT. Translated: CASGFRGTGPGTEAFF.

This clone was seen only once. The rearrangement uses TRBV7-2 and TRBJ1-2; D unclear. Germline V gives CDR1 SGHTA, CDR2 FQGNSA. V was trimmed by 2 bases and J by 5 bases, leaving 12 bases between them. CDR3 length: 14 amino acids. The CDR3 spells CASSLPAGSYGYTF. Written as DNA, the CDR3 is TGTGCCAGCAGCTTACCCGCAGGTTCATATGGCTACACCTTC.

This chain joins TRBV12-3 or TRBV12-4 and TRBJ2-7; D perhaps matches TRBD1 (5 bases). Trimming stripped 6 bases from V and 6 bases from J, with 15 bases between. The CDR3 totals 13 residues. The chain's CDR3 is CASSLTELGEQYF. In nucleotides, the CDR3 is TGTGCCAGCAGCCTGACAGAATTGGGCGAGCAGTACTTC.

The J gene is TRBJ2-5, the V gene TRBV21-1; TRBD1, the D gene given by the table, was not confirmed from the DNA. TRBV21-1 is a listed pseudogene. The CDR3 runs 17 residues. DNA for the CDR3: TGTGCCAGCAGCAAAGAAGGCAGGGGGCCCCTTTGGGAGACCCAGTACTTC. This translates into CASSKEGRGPLWETQYF.

This sequence joins TRBV19 and TRBJ2-3; TRBD1 is a possible D gene (6 bases). CDR1 and CDR2 from the germline V gene are LNHDA and SQIVND (reference sequence). The germline V and J ends were trimmed by 4 bases and 4 bases, with 6 bases remaining between them. CDR3 size: 12 residues. The CDR3 nucleotides are TGTGCCAGTAGTACAGGGGCAGATACGCAGTATTTT. Amino acid sequence: CASSTGADTQYF. The full variable domain, its missing parts supplied by reference TRBV19 and TRBJ2-3, is DGGITQSPKYLFRKEGQNVTLSCEQNLNHDAMYWYRQDPGQGLRLIYYSQIVNDFQKGDIAEGYSVSREKKESFPLTVTSAQKNPTAFYLCASSTGADTQYFGPGTRLTVL.

V gene TRBV12-5 combines with J gene TRBJ1-3; D uncertain. This CDR3 is built from 12 residues. The germline V gene encodes CDR1 LGHNT and CDR2 FRNRAP. Deletions cut 7 bases from V and 0 bases from J, with 4 bases between. The CDR3 spells CASALSGNTIYF. CDR3 bases: TGTGCTAGTGCCCTCTCTGGAAACACCATATATTTT.

The V gene is TRBV2, the J gene TRBJ1-5, with D unclear. Germline CDR1 is SNHLY and CDR2 is FYNNEI. V lost 8 bases and J 2 bases, leaving 10 bases between the germline ends. The length of the CDR3 is 13 residues. CDR3 loop: CASGSRGNQPQHF. The CDR3 bases are TGTGCCAGCGGTTCTCGGGGCAATCAGCCCCAGCATTTT. Drawing the rest from reference TRBV2 and TRBJ1-5, the complete variable domain is EPEVTQTPSHQVTQMGQEVILRCVPISNHLYFYWYRQILGQKVEFLVSFYNNEISEKSEIFDDQFSVERPDGSNFTLKIRSTKLEDSAMYFCASGSRGNQPQHFGDGTRLSIL.